Listed here are 20 T cell receptor beta chains from one sample, sequenced in a study of blood T cell repertoires in COVID-19. Profiling relied on immunoSEQ multiplex PCR, and the TCRdb table lists in-frame clones only, not all of them. The sample lists approximately 300,000 clones; 70% to 90% were seen once. Sequenced input: PBMCs or T cells enriched from blood (not recorded which). These receptors were collected from a woman aged 18 to 35 who had recovered from COVID-19.

The chain carries TRBV6-2 or TRBV6-3 and TRBJ2-3; 10 positions agree with TRBD2. Trimming took 4 bases from V and 2 from J; bases not matched to a gene: 9. Germline CDR1 MNHEY, CDR2 SVGEGT. This CDR3 is built from 17 residues. The CDR3 is CASSSWTSGVITDTQYF. The CDR3 nucleotides are TGTGCCAGCAGTTCGTGGACTAGCGGAGTCATCACAGATACGCAGTATTTT.

V usage is TRBV2 and J usage is TRBJ2-1, with D uncertain. The V end lost 6 bases, the J end lost 0 bases, and 15 bases lay between the germline ends. The germline V gene encodes CDR1 SNHLY and CDR2 FYNNEI. The CDR3 consists of 16 residues. The CDR3 DNA is TGTGCCAGCAGGCTAACAACAGTGAGCTCCTACAATGAGCAGTTCTTC. Translating gives CASRLTTVSSYNEQFF.

This rearrangement joins TRBV30 to TRBJ2-1, with 9 bases identical to TRBD2. The ends lost 4 bases at V and 6 bases at J; junction bases unmatched: 4. In germline, CDR1 is GTSNPN, CDR2 SVGIG (reference sequence). This CDR3 has 13 residues. The CDR3 region has the DNA TGTGCCTGGACTACGGGACTAGCCAATGAGCAGTTCTTC. This encodes CAWTTGLANEQFF. Complete variable domain (other parts from reference TRBV30 and TRBJ2-1): SQTIHQWPATLVQPVGSPLSLECTVEGTSNPNLYWYRQAAGRGLQLLFYSVGIGQISSEVPQNLSASRPQDRQFILSSKKLLLSDSGFYLCAWTTGLANEQFFGPGTRLTVL.

This sequence joins TRBV27 and TRBJ1-1; D is undetermined. Germline CDR1 and CDR2: MNHEY and SMNVEV (reference sequence). The CDR3 is made up of 15 amino acids. V dropped 4 bases and J dropped 1 base, with 13 bases sitting between them. The CDR3 here is CASSSYPERNTEAFF. DNA of the CDR3: TGTGCCAGCAGTTCATACCCAGAAAGGAACACTGAAGCTTTCTTT.

This clone has a single count. The rearrangement links TRBV28 to TRBJ1-3; 9 bases align to TRBD1. The CDR3 is made up of 13 amino acids. The V and J ends lost 10 bases and 7 bases, in that order; junction bases with no gene match: 8. Germline CDR1 reads MDHEN; CDR2 reads SYDVKM. The CDR3 sequence is CATKGTGRNTIYF. In DNA form, the CDR3 reads TGTGCCACCAAGGGGACAGGGCGCAACACCATATATTTT.

J is TRBJ1-1 and V is TRBV28; 8 bases agree with TRBD1. The CDR3 contains 16 residues. Germline CDR1 and CDR2: MDHEN and SYDVKM. The V and J ends lost 3 bases and 1 base, in that order; junction bases with no gene match: 7. CDR3 nucleotides: TGTGCCAGCAGTTTCCCCTCCGGGACAGGGAACACTGAAGCTTTCTTT. This encodes CASSFPSGTGNTEAFF.

This clone was found once. The chain employs TRBV5-4 and TRBJ2-5; 8 bases align to TRBD2. Looked up from germline, CDR1 is SGHNT and CDR2 is YYREEE (reference sequence). This CDR3 contains 13 residues. J lost 5 bases, V lost 3 bases, and 3 bases had no gene match. Written as DNA, the CDR3 is TGTGCCAGCAGCTCTAGCGGGCGGGAGACCCAGTACTTC. It is translated as CASSSSGRETQYF.

The J gene is TRBJ2-5, the V gene TRBV28; the D gene is possibly TRBD2 (6 bases). The CDR3 is 16 residues long. V dropped 2 bases and J dropped 4 bases, with 17 bases sitting between them. Germline-derived CDR1 and CDR2 are MDHEN and SYDVKM. The CDR3 DNA is TGTGCCAGCAGTTTACCCGGGACTCTTAAGGGAGAGACCCAGTACTTC. This codes for CASSLPGTLKGETQYF.

The V and J genes are TRBV3-1 (or the pseudogene TRBV3-2) and TRBJ2-7; weak D call: TRBD2 (6 bases). The CDR3 contains 14 residues. Germline V CDR1 and CDR2: LGHDT, YNNKEL (reference sequence). Deletions cut 1 base from V and 7 bases from J, with 14 bases between. CDR3 DNA sequence: TGTGCCAGCAGCCAAGTACTCGGCGCGGGGGAGCAGTACTTC. Translating it yields CASSQVLGAGEQYF.

This clone was recorded a few times. J is TRBJ1-6 and V is TRBV19; no clear D gene. The germline gives CDR1 LNHDA, CDR2 SQIVND (reference sequence). This CDR3 spans 13 amino acids. Trimming removed 10 bases at V and 5 bases at J, with 12 bases between. The CDR3 DNA follows: TGTGCCACAGCGACCGGTAATAATTCACCCCTCCACTTT. It specifies CATATGNNSPLHF.

The J gene is TRBJ2-7, the V gene TRBV9; D ambiguous. The CDR3 covers 13 residues. The germline CDR1 and CDR2 sequences are SGDLS and YYNGEE. Trimming removed 4 bases at V and 0 bases at J, with 8 bases between. The CDR3 DNA sequence: TGTGCCAGCAGCTTCTCCTCCTCCTACGAGCAGTACTTC. The encoded protein is CASSFSSSYEQYF.

The CDR3 DNA is TGTGCCAGCAGTTACTCGGCGACTAGATCTAACACTGAAGCTTTCTTT. This encodes CASSYSATRSNTEAFF. The J gene is TRBJ1-1, the V gene TRBV6-5; D is ambiguous. The CDR3 is 16 residues long. Per the germline V gene, CDR1 is MNHEY and CDR2 is SVGAGI. V was trimmed by 0 bases and J by 2 bases, leaving 13 bases between them.

The chain has TRBV7-3 and TRBJ2-7, with D tentatively TRBD1 (6 bases). The germline gives CDR1 SGHTA, CDR2 FQGTGA. CDR3 size: 13 residues. Trimming removed 5 bases from V and 3 bases from J, with 11 bases in between. CDR3 in amino acids: CASSPTGNYEQYF. CDR3 DNA: TGTGCCAGCAGCCCCACAGGGAACTACGAGCAGTACTTC.

This chain joins TRBV27 and TRBJ1-2; D is possibly TRBD1 (6 bases). CDR3 length: 14 amino acids. V lost 3 bases, J lost 5 bases, and 13 bases lay in between. Germline V gives CDR1 MNHEY, CDR2 SMNVEV (reference sequence). CDR3 residues: CASSLGAGGYGYTF. The CDR3 nucleotides read TGTGCCAGCAGTTTGGGGGCTGGCGGGTATGGCTACACCTTC.

The chain joins TRBV30 to TRBJ1-1, with TRBD1 matching over 10 bases. CDR3 length: 12 amino acids. With 8 bases clipped from V and 4 bases from J, the junction kept 4 bases outside the gene matches. Germline V gene lookup returns CDR1 GTSNPN and CDR2 SVGIG (reference sequence). CDR3 DNA: TGTGCCGGCCGGGACAGGGGCACTGAAGCTTTCTTT. Its protein product is CAGRDRGTEAFF. Variable domain in full (rest from reference TRBV30 and TRBJ1-1): SQTIHQWPATLVQPVGSPLSLECTVEGTSNPNLYWYRQAAGRGLQLLFYSVGIGQISSEVPQNLSASRPQDRQFILSSKKLLLSDSGFYLCAGRDRGTEAFFGQGTRLTVV.

A single count supports this clone. The rearrangement uses TRBV7-3 and TRBJ2-3; unclear D gene. This CDR3 is built from 16 residues. V lost 3 bases, J lost 0 bases, and 13 bases lay in between. Germline V CDR1 and CDR2: SGHTA, FQGTGA. CDR3 in amino acids: CASSLGANPSTDTQYF. In nucleotides, the CDR3 is TGTGCCAGCAGCTTGGGCGCGAATCCTAGCACAGATACGCAGTATTTT.

This clone came up once. This chain joins TRBV6-1 and TRBJ2-7, with TRBD2 matching over 10 bases. With V trimmed by 2 bases and J by 5 bases, 6 bases remained unmatched. Germline CDR1 reads MNHNS; CDR2 reads SASEGT. The CDR3 consists of 15 residues. DNA of the CDR3: TGTGCCAGCAGTGAATTAATAGCGGGAGGCCACGAGCAGTACTTC. It translates to CASSELIAGGHEQYF.

The chain couples TRBV28 to TRBJ1-2; maybe TRBD1 (6 bases). CDR1 is MDHEN, CDR2 SYDVKM, per germline. The CDR3 has 14 residues. With 6 bases removed from V and 1 base from J, the gap between germline ends came to 12 bases. This CDR3 reads CASRDRTVNYGYTF. The CDR3 nucleotides read TGTGCCAGCAGGGATCGGACAGTTAACTATGGCTACACCTTC.

The rearrangement links TRBV11-2 to TRBJ2-1; 7 nucleotides align to TRBD1. This CDR3 comprises 19 residues. Trimming at V came to 5 bases and at J to 4 bases, leaving 20 bases not matched to a gene. Germline V lookup: CDR1 SGHAT, CDR2 FQNNGV. The CDR3 bases are TGTGCCAGCAGCCCAAGGGTAGGGGGCTACATATTAGATTACAATGAGCAGTTCTTC. Translation: CASSPRVGGYILDYNEQFF.

V is TRBV27 and J is TRBJ1-2; D may be TRBD1 (6 bases). Trimming stripped 2 bases from V and 7 bases from J, with 17 bases between. The CDR3 consists of 15 residues. Per germline, CDR1 MNHEY and CDR2 SMNVEV (reference sequence). CDR3 DNA sequence: TGTGCCAGCAGTTTACAGTCGGACAGTGGCTTTGGCTACACCTTC. It specifies CASSLQSDSGFGYTF.